Below, one T cell receptor (beta chain) is given with its context. This clone was counted ten times or more. The antigen it recognizes is unknown. Read coverage stops 3 residues before the CDR3 terminus; the germline J gene supplies the remainder. Most of the CVID patients and most of the healthy controls were of Caucasian heritage. Heparinized peripheral whole blood samples of about 5 to 8.5 ml were collected from each donor. Genomic DNA from adults with common variable immune deficiency (CVID) and from healthy adult controls was used to sequence TCRbeta CDR3 repertoires. The control group was made up of about 22 healthy adult volunteers (roughly ten male and 12 female) whose ages ranged from about 20 to 66 years, with a mean age of roughly 30. Diluted blood was subjected to density centrifugation over Hypaque 1077 or Ficoll-Paque for isolation of peripheral blood mononuclear cells. Unsorted mononuclear cells served as the source of genomic DNA, which was extracted either by Qiagen column purification or by a centrifugation-based method.

CVID samples and control samples contributed equivalent amounts of genomic DNA as sequencing input. For every sample, a 60 bp segment covering the rearranged TCRbeta CDR3 region was amplified and then sequenced. TCRbeta amplification used the immunoSEQ assay, a bias-corrected multiplex PCR with high-throughput sequencing. Concerning the study's data processing: Every unique nucleotide sequence counted as a clone and was annotated with V, D and J genes, copy number and frequency. Sequences were labeled productive if in frame, and non-productive if out of frame or containing stop codons. As previously described, clonality was computed from Shannon's entropy. The predicted amino acid sequences of productive clones were used to derive the mean CDR3 Kyte-Doolittle hydropathy. Scaled V gene usage was hierarchically clustered using Manhattan distance and complete linkage with the R hclust function. Sharing of clones by CDR3 amino acid sequence was evaluated by resampling 12 repertoires per group over 100 rounds. The repertoires were screened for some 70 published EBV-specific TCRbeta sequences and 200 to 250 published CMV-specific TCRbeta sequences. Analysis left out a couple of CVID samples that produced under 10,000 sequences, so 35 to 50 CVID repertoires remained. TCRdb's version of the immuneACCESS table is confined to in-frame rearrangements and falls short of the full clone set. An unresolved V gene accounts for under half of the shortfall where checked; the remainder is of unknown origin. The V and J calls and the clone size are those of that table, but D and trimming were determined from the DNA. Listed for this sample are over 30,000 clones, none observed only a single time. The ten largest clones add up to under 4.5% of the sample.

The data were obtained in a study of T cell clonality in common variable immunodeficiency (dated by TCRdb to 2015 to 2017). Overall study outcomes, separate from this receptor: Healthy controls shared more TCRbeta clones with each other than CVID subjects shared among themselves (p < 0.0001). Correlations of repertoire features with clinical complications were constrained by heterogeneity among patients within the CVID cohort. Despite equal DNA input, controls averaged approximately 77,000 unique sequences per sample versus about 30,000 in CVID samples. TCRbeta clonality was higher in CVID subjects than in healthy controls (t-test p = 0.018), and the increase was most characteristic of about a third of subjects. The authors noted that sequencing repertoires of T cell subpopulations would be needed to clarify what caused the increased clonality in CVID. Reportedly, TCRbeta sequences from CVID had fewer deletions and N-nucleotide insertions, and highly modified clones with 13 or more V deletions were absent from CVID.

Taken from cysteine to phenylalanine, the CDR3 has 16 residues. The DNA shown is the part of the CDR3 that was read: 39 bases, in frame from base 1. The germline V gene supplies CDR1 SGHRS and CDR2 YFSETQ. Trimming accounts for 4 bases at V and 8 bases at J, while the number of junction bases matched to no gene is 15. This clonotype originated in a person between 18 and 69 years old in good health. This chain is built from TRBV5-1 and TRBJ2-1, with 7 junctional bases fitting TRBD2. Sequencing used peripheral blood mononuclear cells. The CDR3 protein is CASSLASGTSGDEQFF. The CDR3 DNA, read in part, is TGCGCCAGCAGCCTGGCGAGCGGGACCTCGGGCGATGAG.